This entry lists 5 T cell receptor beta chains sequenced from one sample in a study of blood T cell repertoires in COVID-19. Only in-frame clones appear in the TCRdb table, and some are missing; sequencing was by immunoSEQ multiplex PCR. This table holds about 44,000 clones, under 90% found once. The sequencing input was peripheral blood. These receptors all stem from a woman between 65 and 79 years old with acute or convalescent COVID-19.

This chain links TRBV7-8 with TRBJ1-3; a weak D match, TRBD1 (5 bases). The CDR3 contains 14 residues. The V gene lost 4 bases and the J gene lost 4 bases, with 11 bases spanning the gap. Germline-derived CDR1 and CDR2 are SGHVS and FQNEAQ. CDR3 bases: TGTGCCAGCAGCTCCTCAGGGAGGGGAAACACCATATATTTT. This encodes CASSSSGRGNTIYF.

This rearrangement joins TRBV20-1 to TRBJ2-7; D not resolved. The CDR3 has 12 residues. Trimming shortened V by 3 bases and J by 2 bases, and 8 bases separated the two germline ends. The germline gives CDR1 DFQATT, CDR2 SNEGSKA (reference sequence). The CDR3 DNA reads as TGCAGTGCTAGTGACCCCACCTACGAGCAGTACTTC. Encoded protein: CSASDPTYEQYF.

This rearrangement joins TRBV29-1 to TRBJ2-7; TRBD1 matches at 7 bases. V lost 5 bases, J lost 3 bases, and 7 bases stayed unmatched. The CDR3 contains 13 residues. Germline V gives CDR1 SQVTM, CDR2 ANQGSEA. The CDR3 bases are TGCAGCGTTACAGGGGTGCCAAGCTACGAGCAGTACTTC. As protein: CSVTGVPSYEQYF.

The table lists this clone with a count of one. This rearrangement joins TRBV19 to TRBJ1-1; D possibly corresponds to TRBD1 (5 bases). Trimming pared 3 bases from V and 0 bases from J, leaving 14 bases between. Per germline, CDR1 LNHDA and CDR2 SQIVND (reference sequence). The CDR3 is 16 residues long. The CDR3 spells CASSIPGYQMNTEAFF. The DNA for the CDR3 is TGTGCCAGTAGTATCCCAGGGTACCAGATGAACACTGAAGCTTTCTTT.

The chain combines TRBV6-5 with TRBJ2-1; 7 bases match TRBD2. Germline values: CDR1 MNHEY, CDR2 SVGAGI. The CDR3 is made up of 15 amino acids. With 2 bases clipped from V and 3 bases from J, the junction kept 4 bases outside the gene matches. In nucleotides, the CDR3 is TGTGCCAGCAGTTACGGGAGGGCCAACTACAATGAGCAGTTCTTC. It translates to CASSYGRANYNEQFF.